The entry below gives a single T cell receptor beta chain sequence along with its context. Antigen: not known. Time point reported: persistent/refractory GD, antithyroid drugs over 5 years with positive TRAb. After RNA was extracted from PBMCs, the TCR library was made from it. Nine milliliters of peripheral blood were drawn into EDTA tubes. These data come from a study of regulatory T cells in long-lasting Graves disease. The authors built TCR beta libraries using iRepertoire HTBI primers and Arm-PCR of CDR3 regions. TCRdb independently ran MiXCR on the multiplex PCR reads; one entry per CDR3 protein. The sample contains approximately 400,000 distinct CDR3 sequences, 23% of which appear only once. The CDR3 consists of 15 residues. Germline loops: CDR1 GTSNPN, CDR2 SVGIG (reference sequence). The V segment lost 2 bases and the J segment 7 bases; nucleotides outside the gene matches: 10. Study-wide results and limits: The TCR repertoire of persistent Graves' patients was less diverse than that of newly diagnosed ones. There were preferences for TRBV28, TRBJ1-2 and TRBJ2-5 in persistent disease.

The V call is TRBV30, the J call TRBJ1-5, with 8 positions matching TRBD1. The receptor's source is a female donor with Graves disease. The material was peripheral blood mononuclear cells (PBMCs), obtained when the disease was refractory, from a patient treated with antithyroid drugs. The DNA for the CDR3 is TGTGCCTGGAGTCCCGTCCCAGGGGGCGGCCAGCCCCAGCATTTT. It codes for CAWSPVPGGGQPQHF.